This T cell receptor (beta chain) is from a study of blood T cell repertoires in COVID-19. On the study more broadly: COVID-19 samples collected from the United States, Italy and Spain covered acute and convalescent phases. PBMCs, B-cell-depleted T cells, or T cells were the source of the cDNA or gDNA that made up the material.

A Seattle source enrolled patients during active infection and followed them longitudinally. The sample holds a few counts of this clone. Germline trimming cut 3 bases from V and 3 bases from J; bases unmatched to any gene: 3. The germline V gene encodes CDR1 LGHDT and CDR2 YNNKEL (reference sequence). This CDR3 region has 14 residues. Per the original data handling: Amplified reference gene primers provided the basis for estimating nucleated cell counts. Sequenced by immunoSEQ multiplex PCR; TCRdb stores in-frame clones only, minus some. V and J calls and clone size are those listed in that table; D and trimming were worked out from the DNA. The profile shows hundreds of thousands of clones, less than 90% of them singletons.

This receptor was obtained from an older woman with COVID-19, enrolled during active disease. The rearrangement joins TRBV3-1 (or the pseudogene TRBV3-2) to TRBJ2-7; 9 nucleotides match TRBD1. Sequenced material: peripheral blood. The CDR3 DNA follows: TGTGCCAGCAGCCACGGGACAGGGCGCTACGAGCAGTACTTC. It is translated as CASSHGTGRYEQYF.